A single sample gave rise to the 29 T cell receptor beta chains below, sequenced in a study of shared clonotypes between healthy human individuals. Sequenced by immunoSEQ multiplex PCR; TCRdb stores in-frame clones only, minus some. The table has about 1.1 million clones, approximately 78% seen once. Sequencing used memory CD4+ T cells from PBMCs. Subset given: CD45RA-negative fraction. The receptors stem from a man aged 18 to 29 in good health. Some clones in this sample may be carry-over from other donors' samples.

At least ten counts were recorded for this clone. The chain has TRBV5-5 and TRBJ1-1; no clear D. V was trimmed by 4 bases and J by 1 base, leaving 11 bases between them. Germline CDR1 SGHKS, CDR2 YYEKEE (reference sequence). The CDR3 consists of 14 residues. CDR3 DNA sequence: TGTGCCAGCAGCCCCCGGGCGGAGAACACTGAAGCTTTCTTT. Protein sequence: CASSPRAENTEAFF.

This clone was seen only once. Other DNA sequences in the same sample also yield this CDR3. The chain links TRBV10-3 to TRBJ2-3; 9 bases are a match to TRBD2. Unmatched junction bases numbered 1, after V lost 0 bases and J lost 3 bases. CDR1 is ENHRY, CDR2 SYGVKD, per germline. This CDR3 comprises 15 residues. The CDR3 bases are TGTGCCATCAGTGAGTCGGCGGGAGGGACAGATACGCAGTATTTT. It is translated as CAISESAGGTDTQYF.

A remark on this clone: Distinct nucleotide sequences in the sample also encode this CDR3. This chain links TRBV28 with TRBJ2-3; D unresolved. Germline CDR1 is MDHEN and CDR2 is SYDVKM. The CDR3 is 11 amino acids. The V end was cut by 4 bases, the J end by 6 bases, with 5 bases between. CDR3 in amino acids: CASSSRDTQYF. The CDR3 DNA is TGTGCCAGCAGTTCAAGGGATACGCAGTATTTT. Full variable domain (remainder filled in from reference TRBV28 and TRBJ2-3): DVKVTQSSRYLVKRTGEKVFLECVQDMDHENMFWYRQDPGLGLRLIYFSYDVKMKEKGDIPEGYSVSREKKERFSLILESASTNQTSMYLCASSSRDTQYFGPGTRLTVL.

The chain joins TRBV9 to TRBJ2-1, with D possibly matching TRBD1 (6 bases). The length of the CDR3 is 16 residues. The germline CDR1 and CDR2 sequences are SGDLS and YYNGEE. Trimming pared 2 bases from V and 0 bases from J, leaving 12 bases between. The CDR3 region has the DNA TGTGCCAGCAGCGTCCAGACAGGCCGCTCCTACAATGAGCAGTTCTTC. This translates into CASSVQTGRSYNEQFF.

The rearrangement joins TRBV5-8 to TRBJ1-4; perhaps TRBD1 as D (5 bases). The CDR3 spans 14 residues. CDR1 and CDR2 (germline): SGHTS, YDEGEE. The ends were cut back, 6 bases at V and 8 bases at J, with 17 bases in the middle. Here the CDR3 reads CASTPGFRLEKLFF. The CDR3 DNA sequence: TGTGCCAGCACCCCAGGGTTCCGATTGGAAAAACTGTTTTTT.

The rearrangement uses TRBV28 and TRBJ1-2, with 7 bases identical to TRBD1. Losses at the gene ends were 10 bases for V and 8 bases for J; bases not matched to a gene: 13. The CDR3 totals 13 residues. In germline, CDR1 is MDHEN, CDR2 SYDVKM. The CDR3 spells CATQGILFFGYTF. The CDR3 DNA reads as TGTGCCACACAGGGGATCCTCTTTTTCGGCTACACCTTC.

Remarks on this clone: A far larger clone is a single base away, which makes a read error likely. The identical CDR3 is also encoded by other nucleotide sequences in the sample. CDR3 bases: TGTGCCAGCAGTTTAGGAGAGACCCAGTACTTC. It translates to CASSLGETQYF. The V and J genes are TRBV2 and TRBJ2-5; D gene unclear. Germline lookup yields CDR1 SNHLY and CDR2 FYNNEI. The CDR3 spans 11 residues. The V end lost 5 bases, the J end lost 4 bases, and 5 bases lay between the germline ends. Filled out from reference TRBV2 and TRBJ2-5, the complete variable domain reads EPEVTQTPSHQVTQMGQEVILRCVPISNHLYFYWYRQILGQKVEFLVSFYNNEISEKSEIFDDQFSVERPDGSNFTLKIRSTKLEDSAMYFCASSLGETQYFGPGTRLLVL.

As regards this clone: The sample contains more than one DNA sequence encoding this CDR3. CDR3 protein: CASSLLGPQETQYF. As DNA, the CDR3 is TGTGCCAGCAGTTTATTGGGGCCCCAAGAGACCCAGTACTTC. The genes are TRBV28 and TRBJ2-5; TRBD1 is a possible D gene (5 bases). CDR1 MDHEN and CDR2 SYDVKM come from the germline V gene. Trimming took off 1 base at V and 1 base at J, with 7 bases between the two ends. This CDR3 spans 14 amino acids.

A remark on this clone: One junction end does not reproduce the germline sequence, and a read error may be involved. The chain employs TRBV6-4 and TRBJ1-5; 7 nucleotides line up with TRBD1. The CDR3 is 16 amino acids. From germline, CDR1 is MRHNA and CDR2 SNTAGT. CDR3: CASNDSDRVSNQPQHF. DNA for the CDR3: TGTGCCAGCAATGACTCAGACAGGGTATCCAATCAGCCCCAGCATTTT.

This rearrangement joins TRBV2 to TRBJ2-5; D ambiguous. V was pared by 6 bases and J by 5 bases, with 7 bases between. The germline V gene has CDR1 SNHLY and CDR2 FYNNEI. The CDR3 covers 11 residues. In DNA, the CDR3 is TGTGCCAGCAGCGAAATGGAGACCCAGTACTTC. Amino acids: CASSEMETQYF.

Here the CDR3 DNA reads TGCGCCAGCAGCCAAGATGCGGGTAGGGGTAGTTCGGTCTACGAGCAGTACTTC. It yields the protein CASSQDAGRGSSVYEQYF. The rearrangement joins TRBV4-1 to TRBJ2-7; D is possibly TRBD1 or TRBD2 (5 bases each). This CDR3 has 18 amino acids. V was shortened by 0 bases and J by 3 bases, with 21 bases between the two germline ends. In germline, CDR1 is MGHRA, CDR2 YSYEKL.

This clone was observed once. V is TRBV9 and J is TRBJ2-2; 9 positions agree with TRBD2. CDR1 is SGDLS, CDR2 YYNGEE, per germline. The CDR3 contains 14 residues. Germline trimming cut 2 bases from V and 6 bases from J; bases unmatched to any gene: 2. The CDR3: CASSVPSGAGELFF. CDR3 nucleotide sequence: TGTGCCAGCAGCGTGCCTAGCGGGGCCGGGGAGCTGTTTTTT.

The rearrangement joins TRBV6-5 to TRBJ2-7; D may be TRBD2 (6 bases). The CDR3 is 16 amino acids. V was cut by 4 bases and J by 2 bases, with 18 bases left in between. CDR1 and CDR2 (germline): MNHEY, SVGAGI. The CDR3 DNA sequence: TGTGCCAGCAGTTTAATTTTCGGGAGTGGGCCCTACGAGCAGTACTTC. Its translation is CASSLIFGSGPYEQYF.

V and J are TRBV20-1 and TRBJ2-7; the match to TRBD1 covers 8 bases. V was clipped by 6 bases and J by 6 bases; unmatched bases: 4. Per the germline V gene, CDR1 is DFQATT and CDR2 is SNEGSKA (reference sequence). The CDR3 is made up of 11 amino acids. CDR3 protein: CSATDRAEQYF. The CDR3 DNA reads TGCAGTGCCACGGACAGGGCCGAGCAGTACTTC.

The J gene is TRBJ2-1, the V gene TRBV5-1; D possibly corresponds to TRBD2 (6 bases). V was clipped by 3 bases and J by 10 bases, with 23 bases between them. CDR3 size: 16 residues. Looked up from germline, CDR1 is SGHRS and CDR2 is YFSETQ. The CDR3 region has the DNA TGCGCCAGCAGCTCCCCCGGACTACCGGGCGTCCAAGAGCAGTTCTTC. This encodes CASSSPGLPGVQEQFF.

This chain links TRBV19 with TRBJ2-7, with 8 bases matching TRBD1. This CDR3 is 15 amino acids long. The V segment lost 4 bases and the J segment 0 bases; nucleotides outside the gene matches: 5. Germline CDR1 LNHDA, CDR2 SQIVND (reference sequence). The CDR3 DNA follows: TGTGCCAGTAGTACCTGGACAGGGAGCTCCTACGAGCAGTACTTC. Translation gives CASSTWTGSSYEQYF. The full variable domain, in which reference TRBV19 and TRBJ2-7 provide the parts outside the CDR3, is DGGITQSPKYLFRKEGQNVTLSCEQNLNHDAMYWYRQDPGQGLRLIYYSQIVNDFQKGDIAEGYSVSREKKESFPLTVTSAQKNPTAFYLCASSTWTGSSYEQYFGPGTRLTVT.

In DNA form, the CDR3 reads TGCGCCAGCAGGCGAGGACAGGAGGGTAATTCACCCCTCCACTTT. This sequence encodes CASRRGQEGNSPLHF. The V call is TRBV4-1, the J call TRBJ1-6, with 7 bases fitting TRBD1. The V and J ends lost 6 bases and 6 bases, in that order; junction bases with no gene match: 8. Germline CDR1 reads MGHRA; CDR2 reads YSYEKL. The CDR3 is 15 amino acids.

The chain has TRBV10-2 and TRBJ1-2; the D is unclear. The CDR3 runs to 12 residues. The V and J ends lost 11 bases and 3 bases respectively, with 13 bases between them. Germline CDR1 is WSHSY and CDR2 is SAAADI. CDR3 region: CAARSEDYGYTF. The CDR3 nucleotides read TGCGCCGCCCGGTCGGAAGACTATGGCTACACCTTC.

The CDR3 region is CASSLVGQSTF. The CDR3 DNA follows: TGTGCCAGCAGCTTAGTAGGACAAAGCACCTTC. V gene TRBV7-2 combines with J gene TRBJ1-2; possible D gene TRBD1, 5 bases. Per the germline V gene, CDR1 is SGHTA and CDR2 is FQGNSA. With 1 base removed from V and 13 bases from J, the gap between germline ends came to 10 bases. The CDR3 loop spans 11 amino acids.

This clone was observed a few times. This chain connects TRBV7-7 to TRBJ1-4, with D possibly being TRBD1 (5 bases). Germline V gives CDR1 SSHAT, CDR2 FNYEAQ (reference sequence). Trimming pared 8 bases from V and 10 bases from J, leaving 17 bases between. CDR3 size: 13 residues. The CDR3 sequence: CASLRDGGGKLFF. Written as DNA, the CDR3 is TGTGCCAGCTTGCGGGACGGCGGGGGAAAACTGTTTTTT.

This clone occurred a few times. The V and J genes are TRBV6-6 and TRBJ1-4, with TRBD1 identical over 7 bases. Germline trimming cut 6 bases from V and 7 bases from J; bases unmatched to any gene: 8. CDR1 and CDR2 (germline): MNHNY, SVGAGI (reference sequence). The length of the CDR3 is 14 residues. In DNA, the CDR3 is TGTGCCAGCAGGGAGGCAGGGGGAGGTGAAAAACTGTTTTTT. Amino acids: CASREAGGGEKLFF.

The chain carries TRBV5-4 and TRBJ2-3, with no clear D. In germline, CDR1 is SGHNT, CDR2 YYREEE (reference sequence). V was clipped by 4 bases and J by 2 bases, with 8 bases between them. CDR3 length equals 13 residues. The CDR3 region is CASSGTSTDTQYF. As DNA, the CDR3 is TGTGCCAGCAGCGGCACATCCACAGATACGCAGTATTTT.

A word on this clone: Possible read error: a much larger clone is one base away. The chain employs TRBV25-1 and TRBJ2-7, with D possibly matching TRBD1 (6 bases). The CDR3 is 13 amino acids. CDR1 is MGHDK and CDR2 is SYGVNS in the germline V gene. Trimming stripped 9 bases from V and 13 bases from J, with 25 bases between. The CDR3 coding sequence is TGTGCCAGTCCCCGAGAGATCAGGGGCAGGGTTTACTTC. Encoded protein: CASPREIRGRVYF.

CDR3 nucleotides: TGTGCCAGCAGCTCCCGGACTCAAGAGACCCAGTACTTC. The encoded protein is CASSSRTQETQYF. This rearrangement joins TRBV7-3 to TRBJ2-5; D may be TRBD2 (5 bases). Germline assignment: CDR1 SGHTA and CDR2 FQGTGA. The V end lost 4 bases, the J end lost 2 bases, and 8 bases lay between the germline ends. There are 13 residues in the CDR3.

Regarding this clone: Different DNA sequences within this sample yield the same CDR3. The chain employs TRBV7-2 and TRBJ1-5; no clear D. The length of the CDR3 is 13 residues. The germline V gene has CDR1 SGHTA and CDR2 FQGNSA. Trimming left V 5 bases short and J 0 bases short, with 5 bases between. DNA for the CDR3: TGTGCCAGCAGCCAAGGTAGCAATCAGCCCCAGCATTTT. Protein sequence: CASSQGSNQPQHF.

The rearrangement joins TRBV5-1 to TRBJ2-1; 9 bases fit TRBD1. Germline assignment: CDR1 SGHRS and CDR2 YFSETQ. The ends lost 4 bases at V and 7 bases at J; junction bases unmatched: 9. The CDR3 consists of 15 residues. CDR3 bases: TGCGCCAGCAGCAGGGACAGGGAAGCAGGGAATGAGCAGTTCTTC. Protein product: CASSRDREAGNEQFF.

V is TRBV5-1 and J is TRBJ2-3, with D maybe TRBD1 (8 bases). Looked up from germline, CDR1 is SGHRS and CDR2 is YFSETQ. The CDR3 is made up of 14 amino acids. The V gene lost 4 bases and the J gene lost 5 bases, with 14 bases spanning the gap. For the CDR3, the DNA is TGCGCCAGCAGCAAACAGGGGGAGGGAGATACGCAGTATTTT. Encoded protein: CASSKQGEGDTQYF.

J is TRBJ1-6 and V is TRBV5-3; the D is unclear. TRBV5-3 is placed among ORFs of uncertain function. Trimming cost V 2 bases and J 2 bases, with 8 bases left between them. The CDR3 loop spans 15 amino acids. The CDR3 sequence: CARSLTRPYNSPLHF. In DNA form, the CDR3 reads TGTGCCAGAAGCTTAACCCGGCCCTATAATTCACCCCTCCACTTT.

V is TRBV10-3 and J is TRBJ2-7, with no clear D. V was cut by 3 bases and J by 2 bases, with 14 bases left in between. The CDR3 runs 15 residues. Germline V gives CDR1 ENHRY, CDR2 SYGVKD. CDR3 sequence reads: CAISDVAGGPYEQYF. In DNA form, the CDR3 reads TGTGCCATCAGTGATGTGGCAGGTGGGCCCTACGAGCAGTACTTC.